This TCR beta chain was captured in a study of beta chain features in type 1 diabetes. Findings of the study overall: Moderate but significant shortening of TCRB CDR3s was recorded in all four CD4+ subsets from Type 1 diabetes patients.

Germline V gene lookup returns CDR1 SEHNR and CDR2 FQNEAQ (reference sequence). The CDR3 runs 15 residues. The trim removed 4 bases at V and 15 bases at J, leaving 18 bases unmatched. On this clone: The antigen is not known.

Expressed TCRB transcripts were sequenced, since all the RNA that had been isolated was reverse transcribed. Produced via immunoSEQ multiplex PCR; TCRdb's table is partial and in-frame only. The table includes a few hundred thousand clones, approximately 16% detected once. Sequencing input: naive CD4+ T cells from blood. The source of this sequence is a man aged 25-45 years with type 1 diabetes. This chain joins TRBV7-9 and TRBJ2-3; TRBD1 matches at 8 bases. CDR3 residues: CASSSPGQGTYLLYF. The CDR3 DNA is TGTGCCAGCAGCTCACCAGGACAGGGCACGTACCTCCTCTATTTT. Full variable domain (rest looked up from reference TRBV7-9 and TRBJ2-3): DTGVSQNPRHKITKRGQNVTFRCDPISEHNRLYWYRQTLGQGPEFLTYFQNEAQLEKSRLLSDRFSAERPKGSFSTLEIQRTEQGDSAMYLCASSSPGQGTYLLYFGPGTRLTVL.